Listed below are T cell receptor beta chains from one sample, sequenced in a study of T-cell memory formation after mild COVID-19. From the 5' RACE reads, TCRdb called clonotypes with MiXCR, one entry per CDR3 protein. The data hold some 300,000 distinct CDR3 sequences, with 20% to 25% observed a single time. Sequenced: PBMCs or a T cell subset sorted from them (not recorded which). The source is a young man who had mild COVID-19 (a few samples of this study predate the infection). Cell type and time point are not known. CDR3s include the opening cysteine and the closing phenylalanine or tryptophan. Each record gives: D gene, J gene, clone size, V gene, CDR3 protein, CDR3 DNA. D genes are given only for firm matches. Clone size is stated in some rows and not others, as once, few, many or a class when expanded.

-,TRBJ2-5,-,TRBV5-5,CASREGSAETQYF,TGTGCCAGCAGGGAGGGGAGCGCGGAGACCCAGTACTTC
-,TRBJ1-1,few,TRBV27,CASSFSGRNEAFF,TGTGCCAGCAGTTTCTCAGGGAGGAATGAAGCTTTCTTT
-,TRBJ2-3,-,TRBV7-3,CASSLRQASTDTQYF,TGTGCCAGCAGCCTAAGACAGGCGAGCACAGATACGCAGTATTTT
-,TRBJ1-2,-,TRBV20-1,CSAGDHGYTF,TGCAGTGCAGGGGACCATGGCTACACCTTC
-,TRBJ2-1,few,TRBV7-2,CASSFVTSGNEQFF,TGTGCCAGCAGCTTCGTAACGAGTGGCAATGAGCAGTTCTTC
TRBD1,TRBJ1-1,-,TRBV4-3,CASSQEGGNRGRAFF,TGCGCCAGCAGCCAAGAGGGAGGGAACAGGGGAAGAGCTTTCTTT
-,TRBJ1-1,few,TRBV27,CASKPGQRNTEAFF,TGTGCCAGCAAGCCGGGACAAAGGAACACTGAAGCTTTCTTT
-,TRBJ2-1,few,TRBV7-6,CASSSRPGSYNEQFF,TGTGCCAGCAGTTCTAGGCCTGGATCCTACAATGAGCAGTTCTTC
-,TRBJ2-5,few,TRBV20-1,CSARGEVPETQYF,TGCAGTGCTAGGGGGGAGGTCCCGGAGACCCAGTACTTC
-,TRBJ2-7,-,TRBV5-1,CASSLAVAAIPYEQYF,TGCGCCAGCAGCTTGGCCGTAGCGGCTATTCCCTACGAGCAGTACTTC
TRBD2,TRBJ2-2,-,TRBV7-2,CASSPTGLAVNTGELFF,TGTGCCAGCAGCCCGACCGGACTAGCGGTAAACACCGGGGAGCTGTTTTTT
-,TRBJ2-6,-,TRBV29-1,CSVSSGANVLTF,TGCAGCGTTTCGTCTGGGGCCAACGTCCTGACTTTC
-,TRBJ2-5,-,TRBV2,CASSSQGSQETQYF,TGTGCCAGCAGTTCCCAGGGGTCCCAAGAGACCCAGTACTTC
-,TRBJ2-5,few,TRBV5-4,CASSLEGFRTETQYF,TGTGCCAGCAGCTTGGAAGGGTTTAGGACGGAGACCCAGTACTTC
-,TRBJ1-1,-,TRBV5-1,CASSLARARPNTEAFF,TGCGCCAGCAGCTTGGCACGGGCAAGACCGAACACTGAAGCTTTCTTT
-,TRBJ2-1,-,TRBV6-5,CASSPRQPQDNEQFF,TGTGCCAGCAGCCCCCGGCAACCCCAGGACAATGAGCAGTTCTTC
TRBD2,TRBJ2-3,-,TRBV24-1,CATSAGTTQDTQYF,TGTGCCACCAGTGCCGGGACTACGCAAGATACGCAGTATTTT
-,TRBJ2-1,-,TRBV5-1,CASSPQGGQYNEQFF,TGCGCCAGCAGCCCCCAGGGGGGTCAGTACAATGAGCAGTTCTTC
-,TRBJ2-1,few,TRBV7-6,CASSEVYNEQFF,TGTGCCAGCAGCGAAGTATACAATGAGCAGTTCTTC
-,TRBJ2-7,few,TRBV3-1,CASSQEVGRVGYSYEQYF,TGTGCCAGCAGCCAAGAGGTGGGGCGCGTGGGCTACTCCTACGAGCAGTACTTC
-,TRBJ1-5,few,TRBV25-1,CARSGRRNQPQHF,TGTGCCAGGTCGGGGCGCCGAAATCAGCCCCAGCATTTT
-,TRBJ1-2,many,TRBV7-2,CASSLRSYGYTF,TGTGCCAGCAGCTTACGGTCCTATGGCTACACCTTC
-,TRBJ2-1,few,TRBV6-5,CASSSGLPNEQFF,TGTGCCAGCAGCTCGGGACTCCCTAATGAGCAGTTCTTC
TRBD1,TRBJ1-2,-,TRBV5-1,CASSLGDRNGYTF,TGCGCCAGCAGCTTAGGGGACAGGAATGGCTACACCTTC
-,TRBJ1-1,-,TRBV20-1,CSAKDTRFGTEAFF,TGCAGTGCTAAAGATACACGCTTTGGCACTGAAGCTTTCTTT
-,TRBJ1-6,many,TRBV9,CASTITGSTPLHF,TGTGCCAGCACTATTACAGGGTCTACACCCCTCCACTTT
-,TRBJ1-5,few,TRBV21-1,CASSKIGTGHQPQHF,TGTGCCAGCAGCAAAATAGGGACAGGGCATCAGCCCCAGCATTTT
TRBD2,TRBJ2-1,-,TRBV7-8,CASNVRRDYDEQFF,TGTGCCAGCAACGTCCGACGGGACTATGATGAGCAGTTCTTC
-,TRBJ1-1,-,TRBV19,CASRHKGNPVRWWTEAFF,TGTGCCAGTAGACATAAGGGTAATCCGGTAAGGTGGTGGACTGAAGCTTTCTTT
TRBD2,TRBJ2-1,-,TRBV5-1,CASSGVGTSVYEQFF,TGCGCCAGCAGCGGCGTCGGGACTAGCGTGTATGAGCAGTTCTTC
TRBD2,TRBJ2-3,few,TRBV5-1,CASSLEAGVFGAGDTDTQYF,TGCGCCAGCAGCTTGGAAGCGGGTGTTTTTGGAGCGGGGGACACAGATACGCAGTATTTT
-,TRBJ1-1,few,TRBV7-9,CASSFTGPEAFF,TGTGCCAGCAGCTTCACAGGGCCTGAAGCTTTCTTT
-,TRBJ2-3,-,TRBV7-3,CASSPQGPPTDTQYF,TGTGCCAGCAGCCCACAGGGTCCCCCTACAGATACGCAGTATTTT
-,TRBJ1-5,few,TRBV5-5,CASSLLAGAQPQHF,TGTGCCAGCAGCTTGTTGGCAGGGGCTCAGCCCCAGCATTTT
-,TRBJ2-7,few,TRBV18,CASSPMAGSYEQYF,TGTGCCAGCTCACCAATGGCAGGGTCCTACGAGCAGTACTTC
-,TRBJ2-3,few,TRBV28,CASNRGGGRKTDTQYF,TGTGCCAGCAATCGCGGTGGGGGGCGCAAGACAGATACGCAGTATTTT
-,TRBJ2-3,-,TRBV12-3/TRBV12-4,CASRGLADTQYF,TGTGCCAGCAGGGGGCTAGCAGATACGCAGTATTTT
TRBD1,TRBJ2-1,few,TRBV7-8,CASRPARTGYHEQFF,TGTGCCAGCAGACCCGCCCGGACAGGGTATCATGAGCAGTTCTTC
-,TRBJ1-1,few,TRBV28,CASSFLGGAGTEAFF,TGTGCCAGCAGTTTCCTCGGGGGGGCCGGCACTGAAGCTTTCTTT
TRBD2,TRBJ2-3,-,TRBV24-1,CATSAGRLAGSTDTQYF,TGTGCCACCAGTGCCGGGAGACTAGCCGGAAGCACAGATACGCAGTATTTT
-,TRBJ2-5,many,TRBV18,CASSPGRETQYF,TGCGCCAGCAGCCCCGGGCGAGAGACCCAGTACTTC
-,TRBJ1-2,many,TRBV7-9,CASSLGQNYGYTF,TGTGCCAGCAGCTTAGGACAGAACTATGGCTACACCTTC
-,TRBJ2-7,few,TRBV12-5,CASGPRNEQYF,TGTGCTAGTGGCCCCAGGAACGAGCAGTACTTC
-,TRBJ1-2,-,TRBV5-1,CASSLVPGSHGYTF,TGCGCCAGCAGCTTGGTCCCAGGGTCCCATGGCTACACCTTC
-,TRBJ2-1,-,TRBV28,CASSYQVLSYNEQFF,TGTGCCAGCAGTTACCAAGTACTCTCCTACAATGAGCAGTTCTTC
TRBD1,TRBJ1-1,few,TRBV27,CASSSGQGAANTEAFF,TGTGCCAGCAGTTCTGGACAGGGGGCTGCGAACACTGAAGCTTTCTTT
-,TRBJ2-2,-,TRBV5-1,CASSPSPGTPNTGELIF,TGCGCCAGCAGCCCCAGCCCCGGGACACCGAACACCGGGGAGCTGATTTTT
-,TRBJ2-3,-,TRBV7-2,CASSLDLYTQYF,TGTGCCAGCAGCTTAGATCTCTATACGCAGTATTTT
-,TRBJ2-2,few,TRBV6-5,CASRSGTTGELFF,TGTGCCAGCAGGTCCGGGACTACCGGGGAGCTGTTTTTT
-,TRBJ2-5,once,TRBV5-5,CASSLGADEGETQYF,TGTGCCAGCAGCTTGGGGGCGGACGAGGGTGAGACCCAGTACTTC
-,TRBJ2-5,-,TRBV18,CASSPQDQETQYF,TGTGCCAGCTCACCACAGGATCAAGAGACCCAGTACTTC
TRBD1,TRBJ2-5,few,TRBV18,CASSPLGQGETQYF,TGTGCCAGCTCACCACTGGGACAGGGGGAGACCCAGTACTTC
TRBD1,TRBJ1-5,few,TRBV7-2,CASSSGQGTQPQHF,TGTGCCAGCAGCTCAGGACAGGGCACTCAGCCCCAGCATTTT
TRBD1,TRBJ1-5,-,TRBV28,CASSTHRTGVNQPQHF,TGTGCCAGCAGTACCCACCGGACAGGGGTCAATCAGCCCCAGCATTTT
-,TRBJ1-1,-,TRBV7-2,CASSSRAGYTEAFF,TGTGCCAGCAGCTCGAGGGCGGGTTACACTGAAGCTTTCTTT
-,TRBJ2-6,-,TRBV19,CASSRMDALGANVLTF,TGTGCCAGTTCTAGAATGGACGCCTTGGGGGCCAACGTCCTGACTTTC
TRBD1,TRBJ2-3,few,TRBV4-3,CASSLRQGGDTQYF,TGCGCCAGCAGCCTACGACAGGGGGGGGATACGCAGTATTTT
-,TRBJ1-3,-,TRBV5-1,CASSPEGPGNTIYF,TGCGCCAGCAGCCCGGAGGGACCTGGAAACACCATATATTTT
TRBD2,TRBJ2-7,-,TRBV10-1,CASTGLERGTYEQYF,TGCGCCAGCACGGGTTTGGAGCGGGGGACTTACGAGCAGTACTTC
TRBD2,TRBJ2-1,many,TRBV15,CATSRDRGGEQFF,TGTGCCACCAGCAGAGATCGGGGGGGTGAGCAGTTCTTC